Each of the 5 T cell receptor beta chains below was sequenced from the same sample in a study of shared clonotypes between healthy human individuals. Naive CD8 cells, CD45RO-negative and positively selected for CCR7, excluded terminally differentiated effector memory CD45RA+ cells. Measured with immunoSEQ multiplex PCR; TCRdb has only the in-frame clones, and not every one. The repertoire holds over 2,000,000 clones, with about 94% as singletons. The sequenced sample was naive CD8+ T cells from PBMCs. These receptors all come from a young man in good health. Some clones in this sample may be carry-over from other donors' samples.

The chain recombines TRBV15 with TRBJ2-7; D tentatively fits TRBD1 or TRBD2 (5 bases each). Germline V gives CDR1 LNHNV, CDR2 YYDKDF (reference sequence). The V and J ends lost 4 bases and 0 bases respectively, with 16 bases between them. This CDR3 has 16 amino acids. CDR3 bases: TGTGCCACCAGCATGGACCCCCGGGGCTACTCCTACGAGCAGTACTTC. This translates into CATSMDPRGYSYEQYF.

V and J are TRBV18 and TRBJ2-6; D may be TRBD1 (5 bases). Trimming removed 0 bases at V and 2 bases at J, with 11 bases between. Germline V gives CDR1 KGHSH, CDR2 LQKENI. CDR3 length: 17 amino acids. CDR3 nucleotides: TGTGCCAGCTCACCACCCAAGGGGAAGGCTGGGGCCAACGTCCTGACTTTC. It translates to CASSPPKGKAGANVLTF. Variable domain in full (rest from reference TRBV18 and TRBJ2-6): NAGVMQNPRHLVRRRGQEARLRCSPMKGHSHVYWYRQLPEEGLKFMVYLQKENIIDESGMPKERFSAEFPKEGPSILRIQQVVRGDSAAYFCASSPPKGKAGANVLTFGAGSRLTVL.

V gene TRBV27 combines with J gene TRBJ2-7; 7 positions match TRBD2. Trimming removed 5 bases from V and 0 bases from J; junction bases left unmatched: 7. Per germline, CDR1 MNHEY and CDR2 SMNVEV (reference sequence). The CDR3 extends over 15 amino acids. The CDR3 nucleotides read TGTGCCAGCAGTGGAACTAGCGAACTCTCCTACGAGCAGTACTTC. This translates into CASSGTSELSYEQYF.

About this clone: Other DNA sequences of this sample code for an identical CDR3. The chain combines TRBV27 with TRBJ2-7; D is unclear. Germline V gene sequence: CDR1 MNHEY, CDR2 SMNVEV (reference sequence). V lost 2 bases and J 0 bases, leaving 8 bases between the germline ends. The CDR3 covers 14 residues. As DNA, the CDR3 is TGTGCCAGCAGTTTACGCAGGTCCTCCTACGAGCAGTACTTC. Its translation: CASSLRRSSYEQYF.

This chain connects TRBV19 to TRBJ2-7, with 8 nucleotides matching TRBD1. The junction had 7 bases not matched to a gene; V was cut back by 6 bases and J by 6 bases. Germline loops: CDR1 LNHDA, CDR2 SQIVND (reference sequence). This CDR3 is built from 13 residues. CDR3 region: CASSNLRGPEQYF. The DNA of the CDR3 is TGTGCCAGTAGCAACCTCAGGGGGCCCGAGCAGTACTTC.